Included here is one T cell receptor (beta chain) sequence, with context. Assay used: immunoSEQ multiplex PCR; TCRdb lists only in-frame clones, some missing. The sample contains approximately 240,000 clones, 83% of which appear only once. The record originates from a study of blood T cell repertoires in COVID-19. Study context: Sources were T cells, B-cell-depleted T cells, or PBMCs; the material itself was cDNA or gDNA.

This CDR3 has 18 amino acids. Germline V CDR1 and CDR2: WSHSY, SAAADI. With V trimmed by 3 bases and J by 5 bases, 14 bases remained unmatched. This receptor was obtained from a human donor in a cohort sampled during active COVID-19. The chain recombines TRBV10-2 with TRBJ2-1, with 9 bases matching TRBD2. Material: peripheral blood. The CDR3 sequence: CASSEIPTGGGGNNEQFF. DNA of the CDR3: TGCGCCAGCAGTGAAATCCCAACGGGCGGGGGGGGTAACAATGAGCAGTTCTTC.